This entry lists 30 T cell receptor beta chains sequenced from one sample in a study of blood T cells in healthy people across ages. The use of a sample-barcoded 5' primer and a J-beta primer mix characterized a second PCR of roughly 6 to 11 cycles. TCRdb analysed the 5' RACE reads with MiXCR anew, one entry per CDR3 protein. This sample has 1.5 million to 2 million distinct CDR3 sequences; about 35% occur once, and the top ten carry around 11%. The sequenced sample was blood. The receptors come from a woman aged 25 to 39 in good health.

This chain joins TRBV20-1 and TRBJ1-2, with 7 nucleotides matching TRBD1. Germline CDR1 reads DFQATT; CDR2 reads SNEGSKA (reference sequence). The CDR3 has 17 residues. The trim removed 6 bases at V and 2 bases at J, leaving 18 bases unmatched. CDR3 loop: CSAPTGQVVGRNYGYTF. The DNA of the CDR3 is TGCAGTGCCCCGACCGGACAGGTGGTGGGTAGAAACTATGGCTACACCTTC.

This clonotype was counted at least ten times. The gene calls are TRBV29-1 and TRBJ2-7; 9 bases align to TRBD1. The germline gives CDR1 SQVTM, CDR2 ANQGSEA. With 4 bases clipped from V and 2 bases from J, the junction kept 6 bases outside the gene matches. The CDR3 has 14 amino acids. The CDR3: CSVVVDRGTYEQYF. The CDR3 nucleotides read TGCAGCGTTGTGGTGGACAGGGGCACCTACGAGCAGTACTTC.

The J gene is TRBJ1-1, the V gene TRBV9; the D is unclear. The V and J ends lost 3 bases and 3 bases respectively, with 9 bases between them. Germline V CDR1 and CDR2: SGDLS, YYNGEE. The CDR3 length is 13 residues. The CDR3 DNA reads TGTGCCAGCAGCGCCCTCGGATACACTGAAGCTTTCTTT. It yields the protein CASSALGYTEAFF.

This clonotype is a singleton in its sample. The chain is built from TRBV6-1 and TRBJ2-2; the D is unclear. The CDR3 sequence is 15 residues long. Germline V gene sequence: CDR1 MNHNS, CDR2 SASEGT. Trimming left V 5 bases short and J 5 bases short, with 15 bases between. Here the CDR3 reads CASSFLPRGTGELFF. The CDR3 coding sequence is TGTGCCAGCAGTTTCCTCCCCCGTGGGACCGGGGAGCTGTTTTTT.

The gene calls are TRBV3-1 and TRBJ2-3; 10 nucleotides match TRBD2. There are 16 residues in the CDR3. Germline CDR1 and CDR2: LGHDT and YNNKEL (reference sequence). The V segment lost 5 bases and the J segment 2 bases; nucleotides outside the gene matches: 7. CDR3 bases: TGTGCCAGCAGCTTGGCTAGCGGGGGATACACAGATACGCAGTATTTT. Translated, it gives CASSLASGGYTDTQYF.

This chain joins TRBV6-1 and TRBJ1-5; the D gene is possibly TRBD1 (5 bases). V lost 4 bases to trimming and J lost 0 bases, with 16 bases between them. The germline V gene has CDR1 MNHNS and CDR2 SASEGT. The CDR3 covers 17 residues. The CDR3 is CASSGFLDSNSNQPQHF. DNA of the CDR3: TGTGCCAGCAGTGGATTTCTAGACAGCAATAGCAATCAGCCCCAGCATTTT.

The table lists this clonotype with many counts. The CDR3 sequence is CSAHKGAETQYF. CDR3 nucleotide sequence: TGCAGTGCTCACAAGGGGGCAGAGACCCAGTACTTC. V usage is TRBV20-1 and J usage is TRBJ2-5; 7 positions match TRBD1. Trimming took 5 bases from V and 4 from J; bases not matched to a gene: 4. In germline, CDR1 is DFQATT, CDR2 SNEGSKA (reference sequence). The CDR3 contains 12 residues.

This clonotype was counted only a few times. The chain recombines TRBV7-2 with TRBJ1-4; D remains unclear. This CDR3 contains 15 residues. CDR1 is SGHTA and CDR2 is FQGNSA in the germline V gene. V was pared by 4 bases and J by 5 bases, with 14 bases between. The CDR3 is CASSSQSGVNEKLFF. DNA for the CDR3: TGTGCCAGCAGCTCACAATCGGGAGTAAATGAAAAACTGTTTTTT. The full variable domain, with the rest looked up from reference TRBV7-2 and TRBJ1-4, is GAGVSQSPSNKVTEKGKDVELRCDPISGHTALYWYRQSLGQGLEFLIYFQGNSAPDKSGLPSDRFSAERTGGSVSTLTIQRTQQEDSAVYLCASSSQSGVNEKLFFGSGTQLSVL.

This clonotype was detected a few times. V gene TRBV5-1 combines with J gene TRBJ2-3; TRBD2 matches 8 bases. The CDR3 totals 15 residues. With 4 bases clipped from V and 0 bases from J, the junction kept 4 bases outside the gene matches. The germline V gene has CDR1 SGHRS and CDR2 YFSETQ. CDR3: CASSAGLASTDTQYF. The CDR3 coding sequence is TGCGCCAGCAGCGCCGGACTAGCTAGCACAGATACGCAGTATTTT.

The V call is TRBV3-1, the J call TRBJ1-1, with 8 bases identical to TRBD1. CDR1 is LGHDT and CDR2 is YNNKEL in the germline V gene (reference sequence). The CDR3 loop spans 16 amino acids. J lost 0 bases, V lost 4 bases, and 7 bases had no gene match. The DNA for the CDR3 is TGTGCCAGCAGCCCGCGATCAGGGGGCCTGAACACTGAAGCTTTCTTT. Protein product: CASSPRSGGLNTEAFF.

This chain links TRBV20-1 with TRBJ2-5; tentatively, D is TRBD2 (5 bases). Judging by the DNA end, TRBJ2-7 fits better; the J call may be wrong. Germline V gene lookup returns CDR1 DFQATT and CDR2 SNEGSKA (reference sequence). The CDR3 is 11 residues long. CDR3 nucleotides: TGCAGTGCTACAGACTACGACGAGCAGTACTTC. It codes for CSATDYDEQYF.

This chain links TRBV20-1 with TRBJ1-5; 7 positions agree with TRBD1. CDR1 DFQATT and CDR2 SNEGSKA come from the germline V gene (reference sequence). CDR3 length equals 15 residues. Trimming took 0 bases from V and 6 from J; bases not matched to a gene: 8. The CDR3 region has the DNA TGCAGTGCTAGAGAACAGCAGGGGGATGTTCAGCCCCAGCATTTT. Residues: CSAREQQGDVQPQHF.

V usage is TRBV27 and J usage is TRBJ1-5; D not resolved. V lost 1 base, J lost 7 bases, and 11 bases lay in between. CDR3 length: 14 amino acids. From germline, CDR1 is MNHEY and CDR2 SMNVEV (reference sequence). Written as DNA, the CDR3 is TGTGCCAGCAGTTTATGGGCCGTCGGGCAGCCCCAGCATTTT. This codes for CASSLWAVGQPQHF.

This clonotype has more than one count but fewer than ten. The chain uses TRBV20-1 and TRBJ2-2, with D perhaps TRBD1 (5 bases). The CDR3 runs 13 residues. V gave up 2 bases and J gave up 7 bases, with 11 bases separating them. Per the germline V gene, CDR1 is DFQATT and CDR2 is SNEGSKA (reference sequence). The CDR3 bases are TGCAGTGCTAGATCTCAGGGTGACGGGGAGCTGTTTTTT. It translates to CSARSQGDGELFF.

This clonotype has just a few counts. The chain uses TRBV10-3 and TRBJ2-7; 9 bases are shared with TRBD1. Germline-derived CDR1 and CDR2 are ENHRY and SYGVKD. Trimming cost V 6 bases and J 6 bases; bases outside gene matches: 9. The CDR3 runs to 14 residues. The CDR3: CAIRATGTGREQYF. CDR3 DNA sequence: TGTGCCATCAGGGCGACCGGGACAGGGCGCGAGCAGTACTTC.

This sequence joins TRBV20-1 and TRBJ2-7; 10 nucleotides align to TRBD2. V was pared by 2 bases and J by 4 bases, with 5 bases of the junction left unmatched. CDR3 size: 14 residues. Germline V gives CDR1 DFQATT, CDR2 SNEGSKA (reference sequence). CDR3 protein: CSARIRTSGYEQYF. The CDR3 DNA is TGCAGTGCTAGAATACGGACTAGCGGTTACGAGCAGTACTTC.

This clonotype was detected a few times. The gene calls are TRBV29-1 and TRBJ2-2; 13 bases line up with TRBD2. J lost 5 bases, V lost 4 bases, and 10 bases had no gene match. Germline V gene data show CDR1 as SQVTM and CDR2 as ANQGSEA. The CDR3 has 17 amino acids. CDR3: CSVVPGLAGARTGELFF. CDR3 nucleotide sequence: TGCAGCGTTGTCCCAGGACTAGCGGGGGCGAGGACCGGGGAGCTGTTTTTT.

This chain uses TRBV4-3 with TRBJ1-3; no clear D. The V gene's germline CDR1 is LGHNA and CDR2 YSLEER. V gave up 4 bases and J gave up 4 bases, with 11 bases separating them. The CDR3 spans 14 residues. Here the CDR3 reads CASSPAGRGNTIYF. In DNA, the CDR3 is TGCGCCAGCAGCCCAGCGGGGAGAGGAAACACCATATATTTT.

The sample holds a few counts of this clonotype. Just one base apart from a much larger clone, this may be a read error. V gene TRBV10-3 combines with J gene TRBJ2-7; D gene ambiguous. Germline V gives CDR1 ENHRY, CDR2 SYGVKD. This CDR3 contains 16 residues. This CDR3 is CAISDPRGRDHYEQDF. DNA for the CDR3: TGTGCCATCAGTGACCCGCGAGGTAGGGATCACTACGAGCAGGACTTC.

A few counts support this clonotype. This chain uses TRBV20-1 with TRBJ2-1; unclear D gene. The CDR3 covers 14 residues. The germline V gene has CDR1 DFQATT and CDR2 SNEGSKA (reference sequence). V lost 6 bases to trimming and J lost 9 bases, with 21 bases between them. For the CDR3, the DNA is TGCAGTGCCCACTCAGAGCTAGTAGCAAGTGAGCAGTTCTTC. Amino acids: CSAHSELVASEQFF.

Comments on this clonotype: Its ends do not fully match the called genes, so a read error is possible. The CDR3 coding sequence is TGTGTCAGCAGTCCCCCGGGACAGGGAGTCTATGGCTACACCTTC. This sequence encodes CVSSPPGQGVYGYTF. The chain is built from TRBV12-3 or TRBV12-4 and TRBJ1-2; 9 nucleotides align to TRBD1. This CDR3 spans 15 amino acids.

Turning to this clonotype: A much larger clonotype is one base distant, so this may be a read error. This chain joins TRBV27 and TRBJ1-5; D perhaps matches TRBD1 (5 bases). This CDR3 is 16 amino acids long. Germline assignment: CDR1 MNHEY and CDR2 SMNVEV (reference sequence). Trimming removed 5 bases at V and 0 bases at J, with 14 bases between. The CDR3 DNA follows: TGTGCCAGCAGTCCGGGACGGTTTCATAGCAATCAGCCCCAGCATTTT. It specifies CASSPGRFHSNQPQHF.

This clonotype was seen a handful of times. The chain combines TRBV6-5 with TRBJ2-7; D is unclear. CDR3 length: 13 amino acids. Germline V gene data show CDR1 as MNHEY and CDR2 as SVGAGI. V lost 7 bases and J lost 5, with 15 bases in between. CDR3: CASTGPREDEQYF. The CDR3 nucleotides read TGTGCCAGCACCGGGCCCCGTGAGGACGAGCAGTACTTC.

This clonotype was seen more than once but under ten times. The V call is TRBV6-5, the J call TRBJ1-6; possible D gene TRBD1, 5 bases. Trimming shortened V by 1 base and J by 5 bases, and 6 bases separated the two germline ends. This CDR3 spans 14 amino acids. Germline V gives CDR1 MNHEY, CDR2 SVGAGI. The CDR3 DNA reads TGTGCCAGCAGTTACTACAGGAATAATTCACCCCTCCACTTT. This translates into CASSYYRNNSPLHF.

This chain joins TRBV5-8 and TRBJ2-2, with 11 nucleotides matching TRBD2. Germline lookup yields CDR1 SGHTS and CDR2 YDEGEE. V lost 2 bases and J lost 7; bases outside the gene matches: 4. CDR3 length: 15 amino acids. The CDR3 region is CASSLLAGDFGELFF. The CDR3 DNA sequence: TGTGCCAGCAGCTTACTAGCGGGAGATTTCGGGGAGCTGTTTTTT.

The chain recombines TRBV4-1 with TRBJ2-2, with a possible D match to TRBD2 (6 bases). Germline V gene sequence: CDR1 MGHRA, CDR2 YSYEKL. V shed 3 bases and J shed 0 bases, with 11 bases lying between them. This CDR3 spans 16 amino acids. CDR3 bases: TGCGCCAGCAGCCATGACCCGGGGGCGAACACCGGGGAGCTGTTTTTT. It codes for CASSHDPGANTGELFF.

This clonotype turned up a few times. The J gene is TRBJ2-1, the V gene TRBV20-1, with 16 bases fitting TRBD2. This CDR3 region has 16 residues. After removal of 1 base from V and 4 bases from J, the junction contained 1 base not matched to a gene. Germline lookup yields CDR1 DFQATT and CDR2 SNEGSKA (reference sequence). CDR3 DNA: TGCAGTGCTAGAGGGGGACTAGCGGGGGGGTACAATGAGCAGTTCTTC. Its translation is CSARGGLAGGYNEQFF.

The rearrangement uses TRBV5-1 and TRBJ1-3; D uncertain. Germline V gene data show CDR1 as SGHRS and CDR2 as YFSETQ. This CDR3 has 15 amino acids. Trimming removed 4 bases from V and 0 bases from J, with 11 bases in between. CDR3 in DNA: TGCGCCAGCAGCGACGGGCAGGCCTCTGGAAACACCATATATTTT. Its protein product is CASSDGQASGNTIYF.

This clonotype was observed a handful of times. The V and J genes are TRBV7-9 and TRBJ2-3; TRBD2 matches at 12 bases. This CDR3 contains 16 residues. CDR1 is SEHNR, CDR2 FQNEAQ, per germline (reference sequence). Losses at the gene ends were 1 base for V and 5 bases for J; bases not matched to a gene: 4. CDR3 bases: TGTGCCAGCAGCTTAGGCTTGGGACTAGCGGGAGATACGCAGTATTTT. Amino acids: CASSLGLGLAGDTQYF.

This clonotype was seen more than once but under ten times. The chain is built from TRBV10-3 and TRBJ1-2; no clear D. Germline lookup yields CDR1 ENHRY and CDR2 SYGVKD. Trimming removed 9 bases from V and 4 bases from J, with 9 bases in between. CDR3 length: 11 residues. CDR3 coding DNA: TGTGCCATGCGCTCCCCCTATGGCTACACCTTC. The encoded protein is CAMRSPYGYTF.